Included here is one TCR beta chain sequence, with context. What it recognizes is unknown. This entry comes from a study of cytomegalovirus exposure and HLA in healthy donors. Findings and caveats of the study: The productive fraction for most TCR beta V segments was about 90% or about 30% in an earlier analysis. Follow-up analysis later connected one missense variant in DCLRE1C with trimming of TCR beta V- and J-genes.

The PCR ran on 60 Vbeta and 13 Jbeta primers. Profiling relied on immunoSEQ multiplex PCR, and the TCRdb table lists in-frame clones only, not all of them. The sample contains about 120,000 clones, 50% to 65% of which appear only once. V was shortened by 4 bases and J by 5 bases, with 16 bases between the two germline ends. The CDR3 is 14 amino acids. Germline CDR1 SGHDT, CDR2 YYEEEE. At collection, donors were nominally healthy, but unrecorded immune exposures were probable. The source of this sequence is a woman in her thirties or forties in good health and CMV-seropositive. The chain carries TRBV5-6 and TRBJ2-7, with D tentatively TRBD1 (5 bases). Sequencing was done on a sample of PBMCs. The CDR3 DNA is TGTGCCAGCAGCGAGAAATCAAAACAGGACGAGCAGTACTTC. Amino acid sequence: CASSEKSKQDEQYF.